The 32 T cell receptor beta chains listed next were all sequenced from one sample in a study of tumor-infiltrating lymphocytes in primary liver carcinoma. A primer matching the constant region was used to make TCR beta cDNA from 500 to 650 ng of total RNA. Employing slightly modified ARM-PCR, three nested multiplex PCR rounds were run, and these gave rise to the TCR beta libraries. Primers for the first two PCR rounds were TRBV1-TRBV30 forward primers and a C-beta reverse primer (approximately 10 cycles per round). From the multiplex PCR reads, TCRdb called clonotypes with MiXCR, one entry per CDR3 protein. The sample has roughly 91,000 distinct CDR3 sequences, almost 70% seen once. Co-extracting RNA and DNA was done with roughly 17-34 mg of unsorted bulk tissue as input. Sample: liver tumor tissue from sampling region 5. Noted subset: tumor region T5, tumor centre. The receptors were sampled from a woman in her sixties or seventies with primary liver carcinoma and hepatitis B virus infection.

At least ten counts were recorded for this clonotype. CDR3 region: CSVKANSYEQYF. CDR3 nucleotides: TGCAGCGTTAAGGCTAATTCCTACGAGCAGTACTTC. The chain uses TRBV29-1 and TRBJ2-7; no reliable D call. This CDR3 spans 12 amino acids. Germline lookup yields CDR1 SQVTM and CDR2 ANQGSEA. Trimming took off 5 bases at V and 1 base at J, with 9 bases between the two ends.

As regards this clonotype: The missing conserved phenylalanine or tryptophan at the end of this CDR3 makes a read error likely. The genes are TRBV5-6 and TRBJ2-1; 8 bases are shared with TRBD2. The CDR3 contains 14 residues. Germline V gene lookup returns CDR1 SGHDT and CDR2 YYEEEE. The CDR3, as DNA: TGTGTCAGCAGCCTCGGGGGGGCTAGCAATGAGCAGTTCCTC. Translation: CVSSLGGASNEQFL.

The CDR3 region is CASSLRLAGGPRTGELFF. CDR3 DNA sequence: TGCGCCAGCAGCTTGAGGCTAGCGGGAGGGCCGAGGACCGGGGAGCTGTTTTTT. The chain recombines TRBV5-1 with TRBJ2-2; 12 bases map to TRBD2. The junction had 9 bases not matched to a gene; V was cut back by 1 base and J by 5 bases. Germline V gene data show CDR1 as SGHRS and CDR2 as YFSETQ. The CDR3 runs to 18 residues.

As for this clonotype: This likely comes from a read error, as the CDR3 has no conserved phenylalanine or tryptophan at its end. The rearrangement joins TRBV5-6 to TRBJ2-1; D could derive from TRBD1 or TRBD2 (5 bases each). CDR3 length: 15 amino acids. Germline-derived CDR1 and CDR2 are SGHDT and YYEEEE. Trimming shortened V by 4 bases and J by 7 bases, and 18 bases separated the two germline ends. The CDR3, as DNA: TGTGCCAGCAGCATGCAAGAGGGGCCCGAGAATGAGCAGTTCTTG. This encodes CASSMQEGPENEQFL.

About this clonotype itself: A read error may account for a junction end that differs from germline. J is TRBJ1-1 and V is TRBV28, with TRBD1 matching over 7 bases. Per germline, CDR1 MDHEN and CDR2 SYDVKM. This CDR3 has 15 amino acids. This CDR3 is CVSRKSGGLNAEAFF. The DNA for the CDR3 is TGTGTCAGCAGAAAATCAGGGGGTTTGAACGCTGAAGCTTTCTTT.

Regarding this clonotype: Germline and junction disagree at one end, which may indicate a read error. This rearrangement joins TRBV6-5 to TRBJ2-1, with 9 bases matching TRBD1. Germline V lookup: CDR1 MNHEY, CDR2 SVGAGI. This CDR3 is 15 amino acids long. The CDR3 DNA is TGTGCCAGCAGTTACGGGGGACAGGGAACCAATGAGGAGTTCTTC. The encoded protein is CASSYGGQGTNEEFF.

In regard to this clonotype: This may come from a read error, since a much larger clone is one base off. The V call is TRBV14, the J call TRBJ1-6, with TRBD1 matching 9 bases. The V segment lost 5 bases and the J segment 7 bases; nucleotides outside the gene matches: 6. The CDR3 extends over 15 amino acids. The germline gives CDR1 SGHDN, CDR2 FVKESK. This CDR3 reads CASSLFGTGNSPLHF. CDR3 nucleotides: TGTGCCAGCAGCTTGTTCGGGACAGGGAATTCACCCCTCCACTTT.

The V call is TRBV29-1, the J call TRBJ1-5; no definite D call. Per the germline V gene, CDR1 is SQVTM and CDR2 is ANQGSEA. This CDR3 spans 13 amino acids. V was pared by 3 bases and J by 10 bases, with 16 bases between. The DNA of the CDR3 is TGCAGCGTTGAGTGTGCCCCCCGCCACCCCCAGCATTTT. Residues: CSVECAPRHPQHF.

V is TRBV28 and J is TRBJ2-7; D not certain. The CDR3 is 14 residues long. V was pared by 10 bases and J by 6 bases, with 22 bases between. The germline V gene has CDR1 MDHEN and CDR2 SYDVKM. Here the CDR3 reads CATVRGILRSEQYF. Here the CDR3 DNA reads TGTGCCACCGTCAGAGGAATTCTACGGAGCGAGCAGTACTTC.

This clonotype was picked up a small number of times. This sequence joins TRBV5-1 and TRBJ1-2; TRBD1 matches at 7 bases. This CDR3 has 15 amino acids. V gave up 4 bases and J gave up 4 bases; unmatched junction bases: 10. From germline, CDR1 is SGHRS and CDR2 YFSETQ. CDR3 residues: CASSPTRGAGYGYTF. CDR3 sequence (DNA): TGCGCCAGCAGCCCCACCAGGGGGGCTGGCTATGGCTACACCTTC.

As regards this clonotype: Relative to the germline gene, one junction end is altered; a read error may explain this. This chain joins TRBV11-3 and TRBJ2-1, with D perhaps given as TRBD1 or TRBD2 (6 bases each). The germline V gene encodes CDR1 SGHNT and CDR2 YENEEA. CDR3 length equals 13 residues. The CDR3, as DNA: TGTGCCAGCAGTACCGGGGGCTACAATGGGCAGTCCTTC. This sequence encodes CASSTGGYNGQSF.

By share, this clonotype ranks as medium-sized. V usage is TRBV11-3 and J usage is TRBJ1-2; no definite D call. The CDR3 is 14 residues long. Per germline, CDR1 SGHNT and CDR2 YENEEA. Trimming stripped 5 bases from V and 1 base from J, with 11 bases between. The CDR3 reads CASSHGDINYGYTF. The CDR3 coding sequence is TGTGCCAGCAGCCACGGGGATATTAACTATGGCTACACCTTC.

Many counts were recorded for this clonotype. The chain joins TRBV7-8 to TRBJ1-2, with D unresolved. The CDR3 extends over 16 amino acids. The germline V gene encodes CDR1 SGHVS and CDR2 FQNEAQ. The germline V and J ends were trimmed by 2 bases and 0 bases, with 13 bases remaining between them. The CDR3 reads CASSLSSLESNYGYTF. DNA of the CDR3: TGTGCCAGCAGCTTATCGTCTCTGGAATCTAACTATGGCTACACCTTC.

Concerning this clonotype: This may be a read error: a much more frequent sequence differs by one nucleotide. The V and J genes are TRBV29-1 and TRBJ1-1; 7 bases align to TRBD1. Per the germline V gene, CDR1 is SQVTM and CDR2 is ANQGSEA. CDR3 length equals 13 residues. The CDR3 spells CNVRGGLNTEAFF. In nucleotides, the CDR3 is TGCAACGTTCGAGGGGGCCTGAACACTGAAGCTTTCTTT.

About this clonotype itself: Since a much larger clone is just one base distant, this may be a read error. This rearrangement joins TRBV5-1 to TRBJ2-5, with D maybe TRBD1 (7 bases). Germline values: CDR1 SGHRS, CDR2 YFSETQ. Trimming stripped 7 bases from V and 1 base from J, with 17 bases between. The CDR3 is made up of 15 amino acids. CDR3 protein: CASGWGDSLQETQYF. In nucleotides, the CDR3 is TGCGCCAGCGGCTGGGGGGACAGCCTCCAAGAGACCCAGTACTTC.

As regards this clonotype: One base away lies a much larger clone, so this may be a sequencing read error. The final CDR3 position lacks the conserved phenylalanine or tryptophan, pointing to a likely read error. J is TRBJ2-4 and V is TRBV6-2 or TRBV6-3, with 13 bases lining up with TRBD2. Trimming removed 4 bases from V and 4 bases from J; junction bases left unmatched: 7. This CDR3 comprises 17 residues. Germline CDR1 MNHEY, CDR2 SVGEGT. The CDR3 nucleotides are TGTGCCAGCAGTTCGGGGACTAGCGGGATAGTTAAAAACATTCAGTACCTC. Its translation: CASSSGTSGIVKNIQYL.

Details on this clonotype: The junction differs from germline at one of its ends, possibly a read error. This chain links TRBV30 with TRBJ1-2; tentative D call: TRBD1 (6 bases). This CDR3 is 16 amino acids long. CDR1 and CDR2 (germline): GTSNPN, SVGIG (reference sequence). The CDR3 sequence is CAWSVLQGVHIYGYTF. DNA for the CDR3: TGTGCCTGGAGTGTTTTACAGGGAGTCCACATCTATGGCTACACTTTC.

This clonotype was picked up one time. This sequence may be a read error, since a much larger clone differs from it by one base. J is TRBJ2-2 and V is TRBV7-8; TRBD1 matches at 10 bases. Germline V gives CDR1 SGHVS, CDR2 FQNEAQ. This CDR3 is 16 amino acids long. DNA for the CDR3: TGTGTCAGCAGCTCCTCGACAGGGGGCCACACCGGGGAGCTGTTTTTT. Amino acids: CVSSSSTGGHTGELFF.

Comment on this clonotype: Since no conserved phenylalanine or tryptophan closes the CDR3, a read error is the likely cause. The rearrangement uses TRBV12-5 and TRBJ2-1; D may match TRBD1 or TRBD2 (5 bases each). Germline assignment: CDR1 LGHNT and CDR2 FRNRAP. This CDR3 contains 13 residues. CDR3 loop: CANGHGTLDEQFL. The CDR3 bases are TGTGCTAATGGTCACGGGACGTTGGATGAGCAGTTCTTA.

This clonotype was found a few times. V gene TRBV6-2 or TRBV6-3 combines with J gene TRBJ1-4, with TRBD1 as a possible D gene (5 bases). V dropped 2 bases and J dropped 11 bases, with 18 bases sitting between them. The CDR3 spans 15 residues. Germline V gene data show CDR1 as MNHEY and CDR2 as SVGEGT. The CDR3 DNA reads as TGTGCCAGCAGTTACGGTCCGGGGCGCGATCAGAAACTGTTTTTT. Its protein product is CASSYGPGRDQKLFF.

This clonotype has only a few counts. The genes are TRBV7-9 and TRBJ2-3, with D possibly being TRBD1 or TRBD2 (6 bases each). Germline V gene sequence: CDR1 SEHNR, CDR2 FQNEAQ (reference sequence). V lost 5 bases to trimming and J lost 1 base, with 22 bases between them. The CDR3 loop spans 18 amino acids. The CDR3 coding sequence is TGTGCCAGCAGCCCCTCATGGACAGCCCCGGGGGGCACAGATACGCAGTATTTT. Its protein is CASSPSWTAPGGTDTQYF. Using reference TRBV7-9 and TRBJ2-3 for the parts outside the CDR3, the full variable domain is DTGVSQNPRHKITKRGQNVTFRCDPISEHNRLYWYRQTLGQGPEFLTYFQNEAQLEKSRLLSDRFSAERPKGSFSTLEIQRTEQGDSAMYLCASSPSWTAPGGTDTQYFGPGTRLTVL.

Points on this clonotype: This may arise from a read error, as a much more abundant clone is one base away. The genes are TRBV6-1 and TRBJ2-7; a weak D match, TRBD1 (6 bases). Trimming removed 6 bases from V and 4 bases from J, with 13 bases in between. CDR1 and CDR2 from the germline V gene are MNHNS and SASEGT. The CDR3 has 13 amino acids. The CDR3 spells CASSRVRGYEQYF. The CDR3 nucleotides read TGTGCCAGCAGCCGGGTCAGGGGTTACGAGCAGTACTTC.

As to this clonotype: At one of its ends the junction is not consistent with the germline gene, which may arise from a read error. This chain links TRBV12-3 or TRBV12-4 with TRBJ2-3, with D perhaps matching TRBD1 (6 bases). The CDR3 has 15 residues. The CDR3 loop is CASNRGQISTDTQYF. The CDR3 bases are TGTGCCAGCAACCGCGGACAGATTAGCACAGATACGCAATATTTT.

The table lists this clonotype with a few counts. A much more abundant neighbour one base away suggests this may be a read error. The chain is built from TRBV12-3 or TRBV12-4 and TRBJ2-6; 11 bases line up with TRBD1. The CDR3 spans 18 residues. V lost 5 bases and J lost 0; bases outside the gene matches: 6. CDR3 DNA sequence: TGTGCCAGCAGTCCTTGGACAGGGGGCTCCTCTGGGGCCAACGTCCTGACTTTC. It codes for CASSPWTGGSSGANVLTF.

Details on this clonotype: Its ends do not fully match the called genes, so a read error is possible. The rearrangement links TRBV7-9 to TRBJ2-6; TRBD2 aligns across 9 bases. Germline V CDR1 and CDR2: SEHNR, FQNEAQ (reference sequence). The length of the CDR3 is 19 residues. As DNA, the CDR3 is TGTGCCAGCAGCCGCTATGTCCTAGCGGGGAAGACTGGGGCCAACATCCTGACTTTC. Translated: CASSRYVLAGKTGANILTF.

Notes on this clonotype: Here the CDR3 omits its conserved ending phenylalanine or tryptophan, so a read error is the likely source. This chain connects TRBV5-1 to TRBJ2-3; TRBD2 matches 11 bases. V lost 5 bases, J lost 7 bases, and 9 bases stayed unmatched. The CDR3 contains 15 residues. Germline loops: CDR1 SGHRS, CDR2 YFSETQ. CDR3 bases: TGCGCCAGCAGTATCAATAGCGGGAGGGGTTATACGCAGTATTTG. Translated, it gives CASSINSGRGYTQYL.

As concerns this clonotype: The junction departs from germline at one end; a sequencing error may be responsible. The gene calls are TRBV12-3 or TRBV12-4 and TRBJ1-2; no definite D call. This CDR3 is built from 12 residues. In DNA, the CDR3 is TGTGCCAGCAGTTTAGGCATACAGAACTATGCCTTC. It encodes CASSLGIQNYAF.

This clonotype was counted a single time. J is TRBJ2-1 and V is TRBV11-2; D possibly uses TRBD1 or TRBD2 (7 bases each). The V gene's germline CDR1 is SGHAT and CDR2 FQNNGV. Trimming shortened V by 8 bases and J by 8 bases, and 28 bases separated the two germline ends. The CDR3 sequence is 17 residues long. The CDR3 loop reads CASGRRLAGGPGDEQFF. As DNA, the CDR3 is TGTGCCAGCGGCAGGAGACTAGCAGGGGGGCCGGGGGATGAGCAGTTCTTC.

The genes are TRBV20-1 and TRBJ2-3; no reliable D call. V was pared by 4 bases and J by 0 bases, with 11 bases between. This CDR3 spans 14 amino acids. The germline gives CDR1 DFQATT, CDR2 SNEGSKA (reference sequence). The CDR3: CSATVGASTDTQYF. The CDR3 region has the DNA TGCAGTGCTACAGTTGGAGCCAGCACAGATACGCAGTATTTT.

Worth noting for this clonotype: At one end the junction does not follow the germline gene, possibly because of a read error. This chain uses TRBV11-2 with TRBJ2-7, with 7 nucleotides matching TRBD2. The CDR3 length is 16 residues. From germline, CDR1 is SGHAT and CDR2 FQNNGV. The CDR3 nucleotides read TGTGCCAATAGCTTAGATGGACCTAGCGGACCCTACGAACAGTACTTC. Amino acids: CANSLDGPSGPYEQYF.

In its sample, this clonotype was seen a few times. This may come from a read error, since a much larger clone is one base off. The chain is built from TRBV2 and TRBJ1-5; D is unresolved. CDR1 SNHLY and CDR2 FYNNEI come from the germline V gene. The V end was cut by 5 bases, the J end by 15 bases, with 14 bases between. This CDR3 is 11 amino acids long. CDR3 protein: CASSQEDNRHF. The CDR3 DNA reads TGTGCCAGCAGTCAGGAGGATAATCGGCATTTT.

Notes on this clonotype: The junction shows a germline mismatch at one end, possibly a read error. The rearrangement uses TRBV28 and TRBJ2-7, with D maybe TRBD2 (6 bases). The germline CDR1 and CDR2 sequences are MDHEN and SYDVKM. The CDR3 length is 15 residues. The CDR3 DNA reads TGTGCCAGCAGTTTAGGAGGGAGCGGTTCCTACGAGCAGCACTTC. Amino acids: CASSLGGSGSYEQHF.